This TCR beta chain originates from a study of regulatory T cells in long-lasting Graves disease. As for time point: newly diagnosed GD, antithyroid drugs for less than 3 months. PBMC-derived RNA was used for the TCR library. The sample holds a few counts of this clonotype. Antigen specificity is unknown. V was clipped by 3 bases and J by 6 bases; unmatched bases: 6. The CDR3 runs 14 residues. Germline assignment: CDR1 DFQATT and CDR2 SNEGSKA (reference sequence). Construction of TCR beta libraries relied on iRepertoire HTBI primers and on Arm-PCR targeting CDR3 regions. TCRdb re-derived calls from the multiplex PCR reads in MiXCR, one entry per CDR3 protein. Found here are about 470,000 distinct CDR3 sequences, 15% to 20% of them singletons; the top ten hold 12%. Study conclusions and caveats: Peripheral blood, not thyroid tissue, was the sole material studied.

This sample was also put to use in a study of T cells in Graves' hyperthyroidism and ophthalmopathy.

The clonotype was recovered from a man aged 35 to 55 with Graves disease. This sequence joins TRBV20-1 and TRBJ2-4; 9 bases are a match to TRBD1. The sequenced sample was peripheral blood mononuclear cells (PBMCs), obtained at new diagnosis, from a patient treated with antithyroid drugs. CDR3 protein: CSASPGQGLNIQYF. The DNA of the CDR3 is TGCAGTGCTAGCCCGGGACAGGGTCTAAACATTCAGTACTTC.